Listed below are T cell receptor beta chains from one sample, sequenced in a study of blood T cell repertoires in COVID-19. TCRdb's copy holds only in-frame clones and misses some; the assay was immunoSEQ multiplex PCR. Of about 120,000 clones listed, roughly 80% are singletons. Sequenced input: peripheral blood. The receptors were gathered from a human donor in a cohort sampled during active COVID-19. Both conserved end residues are part of each CDR3. Each record gives: V gene, D gene, J gene, CDR3 DNA, CDR3 protein. A D gene is named only where the DNA matches it firmly.

TRBV14	NA	TRBJ2-3	TGTGCCAGCAGCCGATCAGGGATTAGCACAGATACGCAGTATTTT	CASSRSGISTDTQYF
TRBV7-2	NA	TRBJ2-2	TGTGCCAGCAGCTTAGAACTCCTCGGGGAGCTGTTTTTT	CASSLELLGELFF
TRBV23-1	NA	TRBJ1-2	TGCGCCAGCAGTCAATCCCCCCATAATGAGTTTGGCTACACCTTC	CASSQSPHNEFGYTF
TRBV7-6	NA	TRBJ2-1	TGTGCCAGCAGCTTAGGGGCAGCCAATGAGCAGTTCTTC	CASSLGAANEQFF
TRBV4-1	TRBD1	TRBJ1-2	TGCGCCAGCAGCCTAGAGACAGGGGTACCTGGCTACACCTTC	CASSLETGVPGYTF
TRBV7-9	NA	TRBJ1-1	TGTGCCAGCAGCTTAGTGGCTCGTCCTGAAGCTTTCTTT	CASSLVARPEAFF
TRBV6-2/TRBV6-3	NA	TRBJ1-1	TGTGCCAGCAGTTTTGACAAGAACACTGAAGCTTTCTTT	CASSFDKNTEAFF
TRBV7-3	TRBD1	TRBJ2-3	TGTGCCAGCAGCTTAAATCCAGGGGGTCGGGCAAATACGCAGTATTTT	CASSLNPGGRANTQYF
TRBV30	TRBD1	TRBJ1-1	TGTGCCTGGAGTGTACGGGGCCAGGGGGCAACGAACACTGAAGCTTTCTTT	CAWSVRGQGATNTEAFF
TRBV18	TRBD2	TRBJ2-7	TGTGCCAGCTCAGGGACTAGCGGGAACCCCTGGGGGCAGTACTTC	CASSGTSGNPWGQYF
TRBV6-5	NA	TRBJ1-2	TGTGCCAGCAGTTACGCGGAAGGGGTTAACTATGGCTACACCTTC	CASSYAEGVNYGYTF
TRBV19	TRBD1	TRBJ1-2	TGTGCCAGTACGCAAGAGACAGGGCTTAACTATGGCTACACCTTC	CASTQETGLNYGYTF
TRBV6-2/TRBV6-3	TRBD1	TRBJ1-2	TGTGCCAGCAGTTACTCGCGGCAGGGGGATGGCTACACCTTC	CASSYSRQGDGYTF
TRBV10-3	NA	TRBJ2-7	TGTGCCATCAGTGACCAGACGGGCTACGAGCAGTACTTC	CAISDQTGYEQYF
TRBV29-1	TRBD1	TRBJ1-1	TGCAGCGTTAAGACGGACAGGATAAACACTGAAGCTTTCTTT	CSVKTDRINTEAFF
TRBV28	NA	TRBJ2-1	TGTGCCAGCAGCGCCCTAGATCCACCCTACAATGAGCAGTTCTTC	CASSALDPPYNEQFF
TRBV18	NA	TRBJ1-1	TGTGCCAGCGCCGGGGCCGGGGGGCGAAACACTGAAGCTTTCTTT	CASAGAGGRNTEAFF